This TCR beta chain was identified during a study of blood T cell repertoires in COVID-19. For the study at large: The origin of the acute and convalescent COVID-19 samples was the United States, Italy and Spain. PBMCs, B-cell-depleted T cells, or T cells provided the cDNA or gDNA that made up the material.

The CDR3 sequence is 19 residues long. J lost 7 bases, V lost 6 bases, and 21 bases had no gene match. Per germline, CDR1 SGDLS and CDR2 YYNGEE. Source study methods: Cell counts per sample came from amplifying reference gene primers. Profiled with immunoSEQ multiplex PCR; TCRdb holds only in-frame clones, not every one. The V and J calls and the clone size are those of that table, but D and trimming were determined from the DNA. The sample includes approximately 130,000 clones, more than 80% of them seen just once. The chain couples TRBV9 to TRBJ2-1; 11 nucleotides match TRBD2. Sequencing used peripheral blood. The clonotype comes from a human donor in a cohort sampled during active COVID-19. The CDR3: CASTVTGTSGTRSGNEQFF. The CDR3 nucleotides read TGTGCCAGCACCGTGACTGGGACTAGCGGTACTCGGTCTGGTAATGAGCAGTTCTTC.